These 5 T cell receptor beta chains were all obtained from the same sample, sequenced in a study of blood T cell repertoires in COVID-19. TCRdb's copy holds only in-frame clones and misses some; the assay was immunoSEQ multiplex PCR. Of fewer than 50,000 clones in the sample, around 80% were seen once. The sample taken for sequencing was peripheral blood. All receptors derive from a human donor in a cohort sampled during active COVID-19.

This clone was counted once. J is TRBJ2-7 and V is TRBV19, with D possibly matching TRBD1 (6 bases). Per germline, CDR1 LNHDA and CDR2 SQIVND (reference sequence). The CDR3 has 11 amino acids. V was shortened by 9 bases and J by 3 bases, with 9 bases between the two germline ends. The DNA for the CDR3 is TGTGCCAGCACACAGGGCTACGAGCAGTACTTC. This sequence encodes CASTQGYEQYF. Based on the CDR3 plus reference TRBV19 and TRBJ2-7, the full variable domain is DGGITQSPKYLFRKEGQNVTLSCEQNLNHDAMYWYRQDPGQGLRLIYYSQIVNDFQKGDIAEGYSVSREKKESFPLTVTSAQKNPTAFYLCASTQGYEQYFGPGTRLTVT.

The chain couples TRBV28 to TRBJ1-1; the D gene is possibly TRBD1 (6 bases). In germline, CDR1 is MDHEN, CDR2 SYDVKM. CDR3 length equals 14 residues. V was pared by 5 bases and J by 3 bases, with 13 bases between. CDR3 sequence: CASSVMGADTEAFF. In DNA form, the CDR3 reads TGTGCCAGCAGTGTGATGGGGGCGGACACTGAAGCTTTCTTT.

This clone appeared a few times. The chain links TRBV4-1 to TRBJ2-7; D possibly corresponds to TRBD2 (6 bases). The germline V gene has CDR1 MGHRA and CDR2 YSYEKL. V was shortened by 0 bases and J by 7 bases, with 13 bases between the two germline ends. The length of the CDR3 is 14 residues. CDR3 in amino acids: CASSQEVWAGEQYF. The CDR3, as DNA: TGCGCCAGCAGCCAAGAGGTATGGGCGGGGGAGCAGTACTTC.

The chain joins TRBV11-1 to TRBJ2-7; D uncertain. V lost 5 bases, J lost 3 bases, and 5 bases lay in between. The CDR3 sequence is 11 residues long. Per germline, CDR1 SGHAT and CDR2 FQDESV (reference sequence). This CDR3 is CASSLLYEQYF. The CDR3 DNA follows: TGTGCCAGCAGCCTTCTCTACGAGCAGTACTTC.

The DNA for the CDR3 is TGCGCCAGCAGCTTGGCGGTCCCGGGACTAGCGGGAGGTAACAATGAGCAGTTCTTC. Translation gives CASSLAVPGLAGGNNEQFF. The V gene is TRBV5-1, the J gene TRBJ2-1; TRBD2 matches at 15 bases. Germline lookup yields CDR1 SGHRS and CDR2 YFSETQ. With 0 bases clipped from V and 5 bases from J, the junction kept 9 bases outside the gene matches. The CDR3 is 19 residues long.